These 6 T cell receptor beta chains came from one sample sequenced in a study of CD8+ T cells in alopecia areata. Once RNA had been extracted, it was reverse transcribed into cDNA to act as the sequencing template. Some clones are missing from TCRdb's copy, which holds only in-frame ones; the method was immunoSEQ multiplex PCR. The sample includes 100,000 to 150,000 clones, about 49% seen only once; the top ten take about 19%. Here the sequenced sample was CD8+ T cells sorted from blood, taken at week 0. These receptors all come from a human donor with alopecia areata.

J is TRBJ2-5 and V is TRBV5-1; D gene unclear. CDR1 is SGHRS, CDR2 YFSETQ, per germline. The CDR3 spans 16 residues. V lost 4 bases, J lost 5 bases, and 21 bases lay in between. The DNA of the CDR3 is TGCGCCAGCAGCGTTCTATCACCCTCGGTGGGGGAGACCCAGTACTTC. Translated: CASSVLSPSVGETQYF.

In regard to this clone: The identical CDR3 is also encoded by other nucleotide sequences in the sample. V gene TRBV25-1 combines with J gene TRBJ1-2, with no clear D. This CDR3 comprises 11 residues. V lost 4 bases to trimming and J lost 3 bases, with 3 bases between them. The V gene's germline CDR1 is MGHDK and CDR2 SYGVNS. CDR3 in DNA: TGTGCCAGCAGTGGCTACTATGGCTACACCTTC. It codes for CASSGYYGYTF.

This clone turned up a few times. The chain combines TRBV23-1 with TRBJ1-5; a weak D match, TRBD1 (6 bases). TRBV23-1 is filed as an ORF, its function uncertain. CDR3 length equals 14 residues. V was shortened by 4 bases and J by 7 bases, with 14 bases between the two germline ends. The CDR3 DNA reads TGCGCCAGCAGTCCATACAGGGAGACCCAGCCCCAGCATTTT. Translation gives CASSPYRETQPQHF.

This clone was seen only a few times. Just one base apart from a much larger clone, this may be a read error. Other nucleotide sequences in the sample specify the same CDR3. V and J are TRBV5-5 and TRBJ2-5, with D possibly being TRBD1 (7 bases). Germline CDR1 is SGHKS and CDR2 is YYEKEE (reference sequence). The CDR3 is 14 residues long. Trimming left V 3 bases short and J 2 bases short, with 11 bases between. Here the CDR3 DNA reads TGTGCCAGCAGCTGGGGGGACAGACAAGAGACCCAGTACTTC. Amino acids: CASSWGDRQETQYF.

In its sample, this clone was seen a few times. The rearrangement joins TRBV7-8 to TRBJ1-2; 7 nucleotides align to TRBD1. Germline CDR1 and CDR2: SGHVS and FQNEAQ. The length of the CDR3 is 15 residues. J lost 3 bases, V lost 5 bases, and 9 bases had no gene match. The CDR3 region has the DNA TGTGCCAGCAGCGACTCCTCCAGGGGGGACTATGGCTACACCTTC. Translation gives CASSDSSRGDYGYTF.

This clone occurred a few times. The V gene is TRBV13, the J gene TRBJ2-7; TRBD1 matches 8 bases. V trimming: 3 bases; J trimming: 6 bases; junction bases outside the gene matches: 4. The germline V gene has CDR1 PRHDT and CDR2 FYEKMQ (reference sequence). The CDR3 has 13 amino acids. The CDR3 sequence: CASSFDRGGEQYF. In nucleotides, the CDR3 is TGTGCCAGCAGCTTCGACAGGGGAGGCGAGCAGTACTTC.